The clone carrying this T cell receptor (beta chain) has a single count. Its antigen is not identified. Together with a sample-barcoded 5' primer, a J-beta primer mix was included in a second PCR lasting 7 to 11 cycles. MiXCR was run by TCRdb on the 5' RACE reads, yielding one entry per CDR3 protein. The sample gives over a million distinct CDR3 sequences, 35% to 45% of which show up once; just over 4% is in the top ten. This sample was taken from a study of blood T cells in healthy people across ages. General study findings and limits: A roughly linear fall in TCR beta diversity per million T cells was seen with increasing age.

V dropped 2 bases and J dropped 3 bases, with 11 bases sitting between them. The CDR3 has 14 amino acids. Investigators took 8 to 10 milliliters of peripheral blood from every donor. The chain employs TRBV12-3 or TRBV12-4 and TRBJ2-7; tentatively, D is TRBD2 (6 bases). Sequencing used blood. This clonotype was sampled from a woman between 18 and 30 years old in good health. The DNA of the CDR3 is TGTGCCAGCAGTTTATTAGGCGGGGTCTACGAGCAGTACTTC. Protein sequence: CASSLLGGVYEQYF.